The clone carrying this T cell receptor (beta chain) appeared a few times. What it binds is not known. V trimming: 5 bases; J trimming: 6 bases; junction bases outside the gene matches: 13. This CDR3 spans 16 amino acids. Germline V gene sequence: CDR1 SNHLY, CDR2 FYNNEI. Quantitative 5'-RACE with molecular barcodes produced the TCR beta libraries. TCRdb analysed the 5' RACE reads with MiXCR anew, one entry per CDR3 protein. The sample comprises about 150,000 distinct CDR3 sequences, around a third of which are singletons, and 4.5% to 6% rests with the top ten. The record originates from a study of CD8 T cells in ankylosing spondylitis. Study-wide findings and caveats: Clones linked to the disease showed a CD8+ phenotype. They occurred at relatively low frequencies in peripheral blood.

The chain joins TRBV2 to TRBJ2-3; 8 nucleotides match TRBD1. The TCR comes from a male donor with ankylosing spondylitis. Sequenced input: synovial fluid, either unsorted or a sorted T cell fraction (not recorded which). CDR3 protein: CASSRTGSIYSDTQYF. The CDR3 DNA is TGTGCCAGCAGTAGGACAGGGTCAATATATTCGGATACGCAGTATTTT.